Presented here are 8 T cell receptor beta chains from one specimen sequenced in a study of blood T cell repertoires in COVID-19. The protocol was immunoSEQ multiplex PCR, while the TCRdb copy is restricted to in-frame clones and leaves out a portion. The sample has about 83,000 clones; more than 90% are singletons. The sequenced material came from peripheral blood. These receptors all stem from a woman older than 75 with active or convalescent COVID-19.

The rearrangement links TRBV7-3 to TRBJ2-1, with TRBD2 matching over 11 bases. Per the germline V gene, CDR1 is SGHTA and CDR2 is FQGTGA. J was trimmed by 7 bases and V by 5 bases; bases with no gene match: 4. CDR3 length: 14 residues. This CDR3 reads CASSRGTSGNEQFF. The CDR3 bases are TGTGCCAGCAGCCGCGGGACTAGCGGAAATGAGCAGTTCTTC. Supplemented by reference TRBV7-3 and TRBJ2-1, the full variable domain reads GAGVSQTPSNKVTEKGKYVELRCDPISGHTALYWYRQSLGQGPEFLIYFQGTGAADDSGLPNDRFFAVRPEGSVSTLKIQRTERGDSAVYLCASSRGTSGNEQFFGPGTRLTVL.

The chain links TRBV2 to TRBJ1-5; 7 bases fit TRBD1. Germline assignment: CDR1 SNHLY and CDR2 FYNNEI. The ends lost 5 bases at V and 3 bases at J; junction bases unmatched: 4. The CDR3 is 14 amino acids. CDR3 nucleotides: TGTGCCAGCAGTATACAGGGGATCAATCAGCCCCAGCATTTT. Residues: CASSIQGINQPQHF.

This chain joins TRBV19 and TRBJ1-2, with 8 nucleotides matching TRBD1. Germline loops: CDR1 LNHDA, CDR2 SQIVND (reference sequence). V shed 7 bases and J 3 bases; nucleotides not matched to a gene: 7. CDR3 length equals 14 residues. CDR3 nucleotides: TGTGCCAGTAACCCGACAGGGGCAGACTATGGCTACACCTTC. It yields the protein CASNPTGADYGYTF.

In nucleotides, the CDR3 is TGCGCCAGCAGCCAAGGGGTCGCGGGGGGAACGTCCTACGAGCAGTACTTC. This translates into CASSQGVAGGTSYEQYF. V is TRBV4-3 and J is TRBJ2-7; 8 nucleotides align to TRBD2. CDR1 LGHNA and CDR2 YSLEER come from the germline V gene. The CDR3 has 17 residues. V shed 1 base, J shed 1 base, and the junction held 9 bases outside the gene matches.

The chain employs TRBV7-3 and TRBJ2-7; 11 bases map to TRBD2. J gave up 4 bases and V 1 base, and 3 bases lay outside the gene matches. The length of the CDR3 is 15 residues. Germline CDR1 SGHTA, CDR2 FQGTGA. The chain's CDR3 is CASSLSTSGGYEQYF. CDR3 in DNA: TGTGCCAGCAGCTTAAGTACTAGCGGGGGATACGAGCAGTACTTC.

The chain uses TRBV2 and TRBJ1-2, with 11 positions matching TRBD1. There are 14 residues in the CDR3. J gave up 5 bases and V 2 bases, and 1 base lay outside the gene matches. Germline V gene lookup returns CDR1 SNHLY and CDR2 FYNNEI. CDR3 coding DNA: TGTGCCAGCAGTGAAAGGGACAGGGGGTATGGCTACACCTTC. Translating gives CASSERDRGYGYTF.

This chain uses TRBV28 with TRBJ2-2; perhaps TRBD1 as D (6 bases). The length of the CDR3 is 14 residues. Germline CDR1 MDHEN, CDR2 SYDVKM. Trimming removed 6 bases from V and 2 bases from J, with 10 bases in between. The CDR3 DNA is TGTGCCAGCAGCTACAGGGATAACACCGGGGAGCTGTTTTTT. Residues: CASSYRDNTGELFF. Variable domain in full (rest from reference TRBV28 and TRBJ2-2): DVKVTQSSRYLVKRTGEKVFLECVQDMDHENMFWYRQDPGLGLRLIYFSYDVKMKEKGDIPEGYSVSREKKERFSLILESASTNQTSMYLCASSYRDNTGELFFGEGSRLTVL.

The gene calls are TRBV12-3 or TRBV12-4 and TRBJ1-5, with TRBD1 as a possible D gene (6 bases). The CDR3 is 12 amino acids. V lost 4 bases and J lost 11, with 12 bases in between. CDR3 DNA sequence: TGTGCCAGCAGTTCGACAGGTAGGGCCCAGCATTTT. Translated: CASSSTGRAQHF.